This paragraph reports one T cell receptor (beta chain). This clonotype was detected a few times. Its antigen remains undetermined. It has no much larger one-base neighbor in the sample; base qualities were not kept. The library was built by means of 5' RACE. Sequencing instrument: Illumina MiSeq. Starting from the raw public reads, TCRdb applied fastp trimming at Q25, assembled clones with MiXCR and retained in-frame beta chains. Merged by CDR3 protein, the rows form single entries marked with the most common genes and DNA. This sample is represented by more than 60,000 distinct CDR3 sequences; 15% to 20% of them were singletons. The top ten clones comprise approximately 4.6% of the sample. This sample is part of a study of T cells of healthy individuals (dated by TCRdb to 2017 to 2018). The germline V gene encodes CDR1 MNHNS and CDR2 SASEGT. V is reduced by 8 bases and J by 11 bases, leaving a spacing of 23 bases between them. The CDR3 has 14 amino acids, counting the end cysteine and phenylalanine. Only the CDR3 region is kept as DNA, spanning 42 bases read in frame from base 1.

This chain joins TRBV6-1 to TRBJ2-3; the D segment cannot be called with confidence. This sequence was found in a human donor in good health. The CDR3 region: CASSLAEPEWEQYF. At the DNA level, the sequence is TGTGCCAGCTCTTTGGCCGAACCCGAGTGGGAGCAGTATTTT.